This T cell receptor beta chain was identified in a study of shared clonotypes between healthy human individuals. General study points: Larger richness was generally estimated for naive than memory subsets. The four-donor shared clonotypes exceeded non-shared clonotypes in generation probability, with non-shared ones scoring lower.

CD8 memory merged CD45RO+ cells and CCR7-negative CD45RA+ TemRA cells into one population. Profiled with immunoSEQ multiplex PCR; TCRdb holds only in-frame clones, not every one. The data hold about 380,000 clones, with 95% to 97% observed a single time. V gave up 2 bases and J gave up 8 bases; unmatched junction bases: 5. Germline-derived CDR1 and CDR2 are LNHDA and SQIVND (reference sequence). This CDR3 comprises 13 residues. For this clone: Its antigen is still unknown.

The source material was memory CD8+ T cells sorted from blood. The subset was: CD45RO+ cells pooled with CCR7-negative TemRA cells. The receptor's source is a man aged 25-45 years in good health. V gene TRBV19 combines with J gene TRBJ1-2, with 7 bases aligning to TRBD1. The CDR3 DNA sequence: TGTGCCAGTAGTATATGGCAGGACAGGGGCTACACCTTC. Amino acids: CASSIWQDRGYTF.